This TCR beta chain stems from a study of T-cell reconstitution after alpha-beta-depleted transplantation in children. General study results and limits: Most T-cell counts and diversity one year after the transplant came from T cells that were newly produced. Surviving thymic progenitors and recipient T cells were the source of high TCRbeta diversity at day 60 in some patients. Several hundred expanded graft clones reportedly gave rise to the alpha-beta T cells present about two months after transplant.

Unique molecular identifiers were incorporated when the TCRbeta library was constructed. TCRdb reprocessed the PCR reads with MiXCR, giving one entry per CDR3 protein. The sample holds a few hundred thousand distinct CDR3 sequences, roughly 13% seen once. Regarding this clonotype: Its antigen is still unknown.

The CDR3 has 16 residues. Losses at the gene ends were 9 bases for V and 7 bases for J; bases not matched to a gene: 17. Germline loops: CDR1 LNHDA, CDR2 SQIVND (reference sequence). This sequence originates from a male patient between 5 and 17 years old who had a stem cell transplant for acute myeloid leukemia, so the T cells may come from the graft donor. The gene calls are TRBV19 and TRBJ2-2; TRBD2 matches 7 bases. This specimen was PBMCs, mostly from graft donor cells, taken 360 days after TCRalphabeta/CD19-depleted stem cell transplant. The CDR3 is CASCPREGIRSGELFF. The CDR3 DNA reads as TGTGCCAGCTGTCCTAGGGAGGGGATTAGGAGCGGGGAGCTGTTTTTT.